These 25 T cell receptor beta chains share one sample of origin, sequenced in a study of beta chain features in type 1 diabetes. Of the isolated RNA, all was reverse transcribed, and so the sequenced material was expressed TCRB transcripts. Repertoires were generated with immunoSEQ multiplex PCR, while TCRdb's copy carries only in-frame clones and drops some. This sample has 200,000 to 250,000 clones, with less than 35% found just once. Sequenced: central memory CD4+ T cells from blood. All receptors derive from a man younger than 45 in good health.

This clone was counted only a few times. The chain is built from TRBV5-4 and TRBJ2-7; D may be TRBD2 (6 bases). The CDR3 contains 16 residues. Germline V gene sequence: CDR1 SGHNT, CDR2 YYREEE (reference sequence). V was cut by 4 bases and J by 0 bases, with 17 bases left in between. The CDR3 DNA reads TGTGCCAGCAGCCGCGGGGAGCGGCACAGCTCCTACGAGCAGTACTTC. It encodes CASSRGERHSSYEQYF. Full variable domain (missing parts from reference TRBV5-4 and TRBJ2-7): ETGVTQSPTHLIKTRGQQVTLRCSSQSGHNTVSWYQQALGQGPQFIFQYYREEENGRGNFPPRFSGLQFPNYSSELNVNALELDDSALYLCASSRGERHSSYEQYFGPGTRLTVT.

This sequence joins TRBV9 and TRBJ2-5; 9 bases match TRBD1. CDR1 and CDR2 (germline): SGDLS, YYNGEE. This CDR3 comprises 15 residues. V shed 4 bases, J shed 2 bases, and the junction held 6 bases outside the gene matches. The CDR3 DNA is TGTGCCAGCAGCCAGGCGACAGGGGGGCAAGAGACCCAGTACTTC. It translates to CASSQATGGQETQYF.

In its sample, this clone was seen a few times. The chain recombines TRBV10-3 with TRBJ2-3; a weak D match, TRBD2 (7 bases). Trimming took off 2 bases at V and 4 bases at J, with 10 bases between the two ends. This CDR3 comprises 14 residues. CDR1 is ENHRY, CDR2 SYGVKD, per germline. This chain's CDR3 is CAISEGGGADTQYF. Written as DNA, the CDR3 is TGTGCCATCAGTGAGGGCGGGGGCGCAGATACGCAGTATTTT.

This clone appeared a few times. The CDR3 DNA reads TGTGCCAGCAGCGTATCTGACAGGGCCGGTCAGTACTTC. It codes for CASSVSDRAGQYF. The gene calls are TRBV9 and TRBJ2-4; TRBD1 agrees at 7 bases. Germline V gene sequence: CDR1 SGDLS, CDR2 YYNGEE. The CDR3 sequence is 13 residues long. Trimming at V came to 1 base and at J to 12 bases, leaving 7 bases not matched to a gene.

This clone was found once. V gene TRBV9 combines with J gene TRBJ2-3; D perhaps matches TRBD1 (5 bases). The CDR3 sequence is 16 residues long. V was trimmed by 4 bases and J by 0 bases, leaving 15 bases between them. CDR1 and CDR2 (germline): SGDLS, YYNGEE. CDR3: CASSPRQSASTDTQYF. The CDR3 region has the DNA TGTGCCAGCAGCCCTCGACAGTCCGCTAGCACAGATACGCAGTATTTT.

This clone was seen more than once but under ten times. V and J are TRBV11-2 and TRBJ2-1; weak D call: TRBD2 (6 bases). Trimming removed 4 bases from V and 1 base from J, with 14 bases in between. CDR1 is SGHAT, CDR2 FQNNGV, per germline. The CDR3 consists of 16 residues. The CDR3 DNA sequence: TGTGCCAGCAGCTCGGGACTCCCCAGGTCCTACAATGAGCAGTTCTTC. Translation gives CASSSGLPRSYNEQFF. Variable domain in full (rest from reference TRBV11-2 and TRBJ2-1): EAGVAQSPRYKIIEKRQSVAFWCNPISGHATLYWYQQILGQGPKLLIQFQNNGVVDDSQLPKDRFSAERLKGVDSTLKIQPAKLEDSAVYLCASSSGLPRSYNEQFFGPGTRLTVL.

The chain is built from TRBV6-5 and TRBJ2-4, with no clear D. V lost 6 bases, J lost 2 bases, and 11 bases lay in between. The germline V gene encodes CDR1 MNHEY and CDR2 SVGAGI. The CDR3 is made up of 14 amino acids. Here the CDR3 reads CASRKDATKNIQYF. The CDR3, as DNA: TGTGCCAGCAGAAAAGACGCGACCAAAAACATTCAGTACTTC.

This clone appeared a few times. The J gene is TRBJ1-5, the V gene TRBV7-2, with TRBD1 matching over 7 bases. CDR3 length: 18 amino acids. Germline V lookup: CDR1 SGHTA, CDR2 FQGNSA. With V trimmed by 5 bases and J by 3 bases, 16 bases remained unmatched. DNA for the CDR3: TGTGCCAGCAGCGTTGCCTCAGGGGGGCGCGGGTCCAATCAGCCCCAGCATTTT. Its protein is CASSVASGGRGSNQPQHF.

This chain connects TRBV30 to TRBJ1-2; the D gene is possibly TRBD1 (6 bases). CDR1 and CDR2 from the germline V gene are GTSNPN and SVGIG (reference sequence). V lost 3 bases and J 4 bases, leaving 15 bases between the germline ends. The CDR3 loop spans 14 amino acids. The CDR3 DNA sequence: TGTGCCTGGAGGGCAACAGGGAGAACCTATGGCTACACCTTC. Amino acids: CAWRATGRTYGYTF.

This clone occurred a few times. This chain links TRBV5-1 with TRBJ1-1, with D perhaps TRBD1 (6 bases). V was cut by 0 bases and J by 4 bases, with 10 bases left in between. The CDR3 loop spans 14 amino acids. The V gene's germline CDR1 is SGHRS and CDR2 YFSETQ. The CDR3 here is CASSLGTGTTEAFF. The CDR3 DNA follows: TGCGCCAGCAGCTTGGGTACAGGGACCACTGAAGCTTTCTTT.

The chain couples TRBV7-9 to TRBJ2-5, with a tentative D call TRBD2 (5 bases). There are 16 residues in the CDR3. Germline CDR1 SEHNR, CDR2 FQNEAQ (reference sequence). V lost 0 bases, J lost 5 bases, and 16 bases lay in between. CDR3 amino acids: CASSLAETLRGETQYF. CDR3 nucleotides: TGTGCCAGCAGCTTAGCGGAGACTCTCAGAGGGGAGACCCAGTACTTC.

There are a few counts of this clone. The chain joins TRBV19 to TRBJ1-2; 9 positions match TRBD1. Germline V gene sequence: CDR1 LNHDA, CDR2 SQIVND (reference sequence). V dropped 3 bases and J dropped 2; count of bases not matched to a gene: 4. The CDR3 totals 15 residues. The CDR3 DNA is TGTGCCAGTAGTATTGGACAGGGGTTGAACTATGGCTACACCTTC. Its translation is CASSIGQGLNYGYTF.

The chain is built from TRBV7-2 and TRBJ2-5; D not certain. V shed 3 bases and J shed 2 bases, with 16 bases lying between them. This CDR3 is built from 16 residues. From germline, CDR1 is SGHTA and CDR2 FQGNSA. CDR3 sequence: CASSLTISSRQETQYF. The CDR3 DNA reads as TGTGCCAGCAGCTTGACGATTTCCAGCAGACAAGAGACCCAGTACTTC. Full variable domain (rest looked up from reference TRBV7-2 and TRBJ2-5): GAGVSQSPSNKVTEKGKDVELRCDPISGHTALYWYRQSLGQGLEFLIYFQGNSAPDKSGLPSDRFSAERTGGSVSTLTIQRTQQEDSAVYLCASSLTISSRQETQYFGPGTRLLVL.

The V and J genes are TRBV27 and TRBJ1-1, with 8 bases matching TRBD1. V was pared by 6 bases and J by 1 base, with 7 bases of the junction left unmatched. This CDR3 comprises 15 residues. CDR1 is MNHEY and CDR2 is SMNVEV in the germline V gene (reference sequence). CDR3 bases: TGTGCCAGCAGAAAACTCGGACAGGGGAACACTGAAGCTTTCTTT. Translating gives CASRKLGQGNTEAFF.

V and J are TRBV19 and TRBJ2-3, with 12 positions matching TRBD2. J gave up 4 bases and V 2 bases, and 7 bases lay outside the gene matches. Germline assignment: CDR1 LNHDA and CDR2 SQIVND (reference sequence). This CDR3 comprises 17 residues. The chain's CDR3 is CASSIMGRTSGADTQYF. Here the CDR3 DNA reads TGTGCCAGTAGTATAATGGGCCGGACTAGCGGGGCAGATACGCAGTATTTT.

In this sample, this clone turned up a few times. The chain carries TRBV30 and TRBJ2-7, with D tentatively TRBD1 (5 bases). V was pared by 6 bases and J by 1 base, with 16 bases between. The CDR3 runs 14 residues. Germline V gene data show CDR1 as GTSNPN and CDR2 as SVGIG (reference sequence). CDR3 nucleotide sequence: TGTGCCTGCCAGGGAAACAGTGAGTCCTACGAGCAGTACTTC. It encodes CACQGNSESYEQYF.

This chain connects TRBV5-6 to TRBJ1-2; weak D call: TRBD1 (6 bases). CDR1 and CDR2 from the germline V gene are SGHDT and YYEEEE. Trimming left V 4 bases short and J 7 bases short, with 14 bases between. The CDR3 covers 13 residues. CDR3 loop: CASSPNQGSGYTF. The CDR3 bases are TGTGCCAGCAGCCCAAACCAGGGGTCTGGCTACACCTTC.

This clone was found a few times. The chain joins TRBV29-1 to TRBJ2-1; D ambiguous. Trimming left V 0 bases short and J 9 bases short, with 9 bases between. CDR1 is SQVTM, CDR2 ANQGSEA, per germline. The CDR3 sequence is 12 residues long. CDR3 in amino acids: CSVEDIGSEQFF. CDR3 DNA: TGCAGCGTTGAAGATATTGGTTCTGAGCAGTTCTTC.

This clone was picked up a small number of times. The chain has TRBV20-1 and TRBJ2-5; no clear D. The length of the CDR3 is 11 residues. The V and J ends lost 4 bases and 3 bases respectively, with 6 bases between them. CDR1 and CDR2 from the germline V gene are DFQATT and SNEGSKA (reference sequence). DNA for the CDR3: TGCAGTGCTATTGAAGAAGAGACCCAGTACTTC. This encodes CSAIEEETQYF.

CDR3 sequence (DNA): TGTGCCAGCAGCTTATTAGCCTACGAGCAGTACTTC. Protein: CASSLLAYEQYF. The chain employs TRBV7-9 and TRBJ2-7; D uncertain. CDR1 and CDR2 (germline): SEHNR, FQNEAQ (reference sequence). Trimming stripped 2 bases from V and 2 bases from J, with 4 bases between. The CDR3 spans 12 residues. The whole variable domain, filled in from reference TRBV7-9 and TRBJ2-7, reads DTGVSQNPRHKITKRGQNVTFRCDPISEHNRLYWYRQTLGQGPEFLTYFQNEAQLEKSRLLSDRFSAERPKGSFSTLEIQRTEQGDSAMYLCASSLLAYEQYFGPGTRLTVT.

DNA of the CDR3: TGTGCCAGCAGCTCCAATCCCCGGGACAGGGGGAACACTGAAGCTTTCTTT. Its translation is CASSSNPRDRGNTEAFF. V usage is TRBV7-9 and J usage is TRBJ1-1, with 10 nucleotides matching TRBD1. This CDR3 contains 17 residues. Losses at the gene ends were 4 bases for V and 1 base for J; bases not matched to a gene: 9. The V gene's germline CDR1 is SEHNR and CDR2 FQNEAQ (reference sequence).

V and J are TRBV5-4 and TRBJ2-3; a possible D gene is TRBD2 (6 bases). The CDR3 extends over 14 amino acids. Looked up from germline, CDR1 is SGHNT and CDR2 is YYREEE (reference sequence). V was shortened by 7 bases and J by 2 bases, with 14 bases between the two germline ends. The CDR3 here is CASGEAGITDTQYF. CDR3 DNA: TGTGCCAGCGGGGAGGCGGGGATCACAGATACGCAGTATTTT.

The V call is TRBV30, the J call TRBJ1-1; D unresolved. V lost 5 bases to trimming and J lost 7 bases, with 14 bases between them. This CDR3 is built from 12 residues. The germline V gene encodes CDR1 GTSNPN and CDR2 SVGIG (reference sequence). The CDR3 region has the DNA TGTGCCTGGTCCCCAGACGGCCTTGAAGCTTTCTTT. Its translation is CAWSPDGLEAFF.

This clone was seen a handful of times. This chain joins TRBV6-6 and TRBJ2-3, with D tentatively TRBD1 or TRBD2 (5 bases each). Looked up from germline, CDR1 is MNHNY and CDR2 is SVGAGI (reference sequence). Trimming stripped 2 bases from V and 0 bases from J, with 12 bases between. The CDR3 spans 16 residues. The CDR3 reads CASSYGQGASTDTQYF. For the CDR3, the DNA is TGTGCCAGCAGTTACGGCCAGGGAGCTAGCACAGATACGCAGTATTTT.

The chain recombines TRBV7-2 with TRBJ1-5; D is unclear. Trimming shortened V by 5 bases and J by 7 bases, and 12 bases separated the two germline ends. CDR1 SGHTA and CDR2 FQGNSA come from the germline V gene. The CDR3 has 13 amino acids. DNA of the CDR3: TGTGCCAGCAGCCCATCGGGGAACCAGCCCCAGCATTTT. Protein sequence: CASSPSGNQPQHF.